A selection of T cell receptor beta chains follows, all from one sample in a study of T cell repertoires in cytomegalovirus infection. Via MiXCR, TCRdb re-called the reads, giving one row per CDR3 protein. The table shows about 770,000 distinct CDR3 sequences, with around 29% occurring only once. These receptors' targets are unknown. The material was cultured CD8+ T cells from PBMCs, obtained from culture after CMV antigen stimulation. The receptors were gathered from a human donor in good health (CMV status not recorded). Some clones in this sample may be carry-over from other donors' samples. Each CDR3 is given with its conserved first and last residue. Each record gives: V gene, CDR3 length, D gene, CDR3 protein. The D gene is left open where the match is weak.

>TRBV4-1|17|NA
CASSQGWQGLNTGELFF
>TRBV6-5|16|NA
CASSYSNLGEMHGYTF
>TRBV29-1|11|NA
CSSLSRGEAFF
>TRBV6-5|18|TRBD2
CASRPTSGGAPWTGELFF
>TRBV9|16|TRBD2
CASSVELAGGTDTQYF
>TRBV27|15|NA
CASSPRDRGYHEQYF
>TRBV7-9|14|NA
CASTNGQGFGEQYF
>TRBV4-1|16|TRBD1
CASSQEGWQGAREQYF
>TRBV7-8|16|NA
CASSLGYGGGGEKLFF
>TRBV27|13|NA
CASSPLGPYEQYF
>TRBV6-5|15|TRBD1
CASSPGDRVNTEAFF
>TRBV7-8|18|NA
CASSLDPDARKWEGEQYF
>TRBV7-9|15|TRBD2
CASSLSGGAVGEQFF
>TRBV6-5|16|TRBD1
CASSYKIGTGNTEAFF
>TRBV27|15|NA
CASSLGGVYPEKLFF
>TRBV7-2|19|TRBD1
CASSLGPGQGEYSNQPQHF
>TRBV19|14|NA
CTSSIWGSNYGYTF
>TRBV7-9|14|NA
CATLSRDRRDTQYF
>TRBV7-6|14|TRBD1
CASSLEDREHEQFF
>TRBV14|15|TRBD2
CASSQEWTSGNEQFF
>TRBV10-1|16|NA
CASSGGGASSYNEQFF
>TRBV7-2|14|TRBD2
CASSTYGGYNEQFF
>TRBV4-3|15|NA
CASSQVRGSQQPQHF
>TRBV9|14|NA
CASSVAGGSNEQFF
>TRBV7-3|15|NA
CASSPVVGSTDMQYF
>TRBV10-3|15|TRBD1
CAISERRDRGYEQYF
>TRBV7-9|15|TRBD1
CASSHGDREVYEQYF
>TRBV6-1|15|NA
CASSEGRVGRETQYF
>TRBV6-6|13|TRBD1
CASGPGQGARGYF
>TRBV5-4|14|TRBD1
CASSFGQGENTIYF
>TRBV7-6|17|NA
CASSLALGVSINNEQFF
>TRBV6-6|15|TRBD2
CASIGTSGGAHEQYF
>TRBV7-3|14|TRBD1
CASSPGTVTGELFF
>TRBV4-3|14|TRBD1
CASSTIGTVNEQFF
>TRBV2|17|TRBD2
CASRKGAGGHRTDTQYF
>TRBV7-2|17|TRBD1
CASSRRIGQGNTGELFF
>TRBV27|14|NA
CASSFGGVNQPQHF
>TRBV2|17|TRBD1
CASSEPPRQGLSYEQYF
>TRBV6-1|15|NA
CASSERVYSNQPQHF